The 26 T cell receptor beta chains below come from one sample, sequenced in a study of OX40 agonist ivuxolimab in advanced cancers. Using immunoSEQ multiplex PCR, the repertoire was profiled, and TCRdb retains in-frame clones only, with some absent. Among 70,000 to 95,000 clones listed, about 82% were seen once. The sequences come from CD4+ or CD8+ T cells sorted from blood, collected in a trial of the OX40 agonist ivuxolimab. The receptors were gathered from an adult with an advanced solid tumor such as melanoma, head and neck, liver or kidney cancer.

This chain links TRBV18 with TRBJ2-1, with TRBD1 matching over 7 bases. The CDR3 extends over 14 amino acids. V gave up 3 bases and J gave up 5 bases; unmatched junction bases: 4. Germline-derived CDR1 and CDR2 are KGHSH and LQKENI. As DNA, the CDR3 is TGTGCCAGCTCACCGCGGACAGGTGACAATGAGCAGTTCTTC. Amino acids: CASSPRTGDNEQFF.

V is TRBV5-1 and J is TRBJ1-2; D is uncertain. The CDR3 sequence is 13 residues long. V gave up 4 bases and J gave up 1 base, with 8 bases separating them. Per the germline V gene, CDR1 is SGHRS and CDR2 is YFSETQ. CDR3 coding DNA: TGCGCCAGCAGCACACAGATTAACTATGGCTACACCTTC. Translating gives CASSTQINYGYTF. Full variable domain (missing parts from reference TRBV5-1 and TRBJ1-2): KAGVTQTPRYLIKTRGQQVTLSCSPISGHRSVSWYQQTPGQGLQFLFEYFSETQRNKGNFPGRFSGRQFSNSRSEMNVSTLELGDSALYLCASSTQINYGYTFGSGTRLTVV.

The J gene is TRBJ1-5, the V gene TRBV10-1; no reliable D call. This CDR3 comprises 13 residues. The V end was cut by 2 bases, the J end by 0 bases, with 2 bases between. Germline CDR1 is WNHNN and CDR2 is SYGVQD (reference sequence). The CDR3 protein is CASSEGSNQPQHF. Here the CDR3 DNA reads TGCGCCAGCAGTGAGGGTAGCAATCAGCCCCAGCATTTT.

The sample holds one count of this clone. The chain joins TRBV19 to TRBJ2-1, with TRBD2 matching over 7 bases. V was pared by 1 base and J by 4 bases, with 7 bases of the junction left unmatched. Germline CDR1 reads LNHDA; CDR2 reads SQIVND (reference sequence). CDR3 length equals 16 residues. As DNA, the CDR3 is TGTGCCAGTAGTATAGGATGGGGGGGGAGATACAATGAGCAGTTCTTC. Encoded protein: CASSIGWGGRYNEQFF.

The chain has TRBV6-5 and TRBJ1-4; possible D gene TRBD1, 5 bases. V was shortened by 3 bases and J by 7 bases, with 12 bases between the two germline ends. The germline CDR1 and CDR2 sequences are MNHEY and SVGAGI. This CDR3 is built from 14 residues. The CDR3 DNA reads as TGTGCCAGCAGTTATAGGGGCGTTGGTGAAAAACTGTTTTTT. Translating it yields CASSYRGVGEKLFF.

Here the CDR3 reads CASSFPYNEQFF. The DNA for the CDR3 is TGTGCCAGCAGTTTCCCCTACAATGAGCAGTTCTTC. The chain couples TRBV6-6 to TRBJ2-1; no clear D. V was clipped by 4 bases and J by 2 bases, with 3 bases between them. The CDR3 has 12 amino acids. Germline V gene data show CDR1 as MNHNY and CDR2 as SVGAGI (reference sequence).

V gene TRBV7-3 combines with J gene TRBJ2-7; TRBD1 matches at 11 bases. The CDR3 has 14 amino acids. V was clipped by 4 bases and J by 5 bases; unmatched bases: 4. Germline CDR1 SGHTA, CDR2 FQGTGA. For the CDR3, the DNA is TGTGCCAGCAGCTCGGGACAGGGGGTCCACGAGCAGTACTTC. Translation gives CASSSGQGVHEQYF.

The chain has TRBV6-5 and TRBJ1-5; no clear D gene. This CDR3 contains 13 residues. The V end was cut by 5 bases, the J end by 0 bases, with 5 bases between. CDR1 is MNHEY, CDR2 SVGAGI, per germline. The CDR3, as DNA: TGTGCCAGCAGTCCCTCTAGCAATCAGCCCCAGCATTTT. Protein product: CASSPSSNQPQHF.

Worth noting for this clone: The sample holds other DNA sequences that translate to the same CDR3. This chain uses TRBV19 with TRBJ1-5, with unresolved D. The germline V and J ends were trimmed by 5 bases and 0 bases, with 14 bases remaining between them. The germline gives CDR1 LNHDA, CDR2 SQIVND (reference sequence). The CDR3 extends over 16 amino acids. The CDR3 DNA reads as TGTGCCAGTAGTCCCATCGTTACATATAGCAATCAGCCCCAGCATTTT. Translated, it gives CASSPIVTYSNQPQHF.

The DNA of the CDR3 is TGTGCCAGCAGCCCGGGGACAGGGGGCGCGGTTTACGAGCAGTACTTC. As protein: CASSPGTGGAVYEQYF. This chain joins TRBV9 and TRBJ2-7; 12 bases line up with TRBD1. The V segment lost 4 bases and the J segment 4 bases; nucleotides outside the gene matches: 9. This CDR3 is built from 16 residues. Germline V gene data show CDR1 as SGDLS and CDR2 as YYNGEE. Using reference TRBV9 and TRBJ2-7 for the parts outside the CDR3, the full variable domain is DSGVTQTPKHLITATGQRVTLRCSPRSGDLSVYWYQQSLDQGLQFLIQYYNGEERAKGNILERFSAQQFPDLHSELNLSSLELGDSALYFCASSPGTGGAVYEQYFGPGTRLTVT.

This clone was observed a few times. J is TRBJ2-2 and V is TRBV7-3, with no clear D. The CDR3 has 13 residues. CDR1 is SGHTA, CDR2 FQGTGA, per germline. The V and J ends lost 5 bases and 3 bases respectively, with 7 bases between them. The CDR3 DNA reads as TGTGCCAGCAGCGTTGGGGACACCGGGGAGCTGTTTTTT. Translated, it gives CASSVGDTGELFF.

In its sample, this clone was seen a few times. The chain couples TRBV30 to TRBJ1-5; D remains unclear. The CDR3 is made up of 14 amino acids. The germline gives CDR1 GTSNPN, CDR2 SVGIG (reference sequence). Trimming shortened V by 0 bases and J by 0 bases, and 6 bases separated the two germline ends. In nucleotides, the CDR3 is TGTGCCTGGAGTGTACGTAGTAGCAATCAGCCCCAGCATTTT. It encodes CAWSVRSSNQPQHF.

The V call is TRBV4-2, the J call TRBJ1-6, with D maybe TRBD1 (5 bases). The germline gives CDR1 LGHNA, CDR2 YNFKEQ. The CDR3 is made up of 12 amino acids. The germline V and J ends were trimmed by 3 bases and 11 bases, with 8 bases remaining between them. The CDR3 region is CASSHAGAPLHF. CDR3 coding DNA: TGTGCCAGCAGCCATGCGGGGGCACCCCTCCACTTT.

The CDR3 loop reads CASSFSRASGRAVTYEQYF. CDR3 coding DNA: TGTGCCAGCAGCTTCTCAAGGGCTAGCGGGAGGGCCGTTACCTACGAGCAGTACTTC. The chain recombines TRBV7-8 with TRBJ2-7; 12 bases map to TRBD2. Looked up from germline, CDR1 is SGHVS and CDR2 is FQNEAQ. There are 19 residues in the CDR3. J was trimmed by 2 bases and V by 3 bases; bases with no gene match: 14.

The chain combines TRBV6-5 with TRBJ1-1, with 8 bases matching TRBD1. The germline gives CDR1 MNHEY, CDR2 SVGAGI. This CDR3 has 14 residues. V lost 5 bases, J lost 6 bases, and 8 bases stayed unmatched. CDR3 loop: CASSPNRGGPEAFF. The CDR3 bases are TGTGCCAGCAGTCCAAACAGGGGGGGACCTGAAGCTTTCTTT.

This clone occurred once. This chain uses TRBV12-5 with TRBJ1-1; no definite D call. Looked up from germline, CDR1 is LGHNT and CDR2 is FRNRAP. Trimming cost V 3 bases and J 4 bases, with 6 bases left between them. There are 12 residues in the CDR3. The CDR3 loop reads CASGLEGTEAFF. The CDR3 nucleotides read TGTGCTAGTGGTTTAGAGGGCACTGAAGCTTTCTTT.

CDR3 bases: TGTGCCAGCAGCGATCTCCGGGGCAGGGGGATGGGGAACACTGAAGCTTTCTTT. Encoded protein: CASSDLRGRGMGNTEAFF. V gene TRBV9 combines with J gene TRBJ1-1, with TRBD1 matching 7 bases. CDR3 size: 18 residues. CDR1 is SGDLS, CDR2 YYNGEE, per germline. V shed 3 bases and J 1 base; nucleotides not matched to a gene: 15.

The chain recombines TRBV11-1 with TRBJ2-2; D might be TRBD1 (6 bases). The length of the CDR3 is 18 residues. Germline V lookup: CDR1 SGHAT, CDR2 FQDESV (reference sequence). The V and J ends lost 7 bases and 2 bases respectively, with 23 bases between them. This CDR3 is CASTGPTEGRGNTGELFF. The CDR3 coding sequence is TGTGCCAGCACGGGTCCGACGGAAGGCAGGGGCAACACCGGGGAGCTGTTTTTT.

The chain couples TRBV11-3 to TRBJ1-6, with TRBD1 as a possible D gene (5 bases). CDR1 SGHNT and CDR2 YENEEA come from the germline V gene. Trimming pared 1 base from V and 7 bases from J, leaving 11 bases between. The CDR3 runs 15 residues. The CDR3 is CASSLVPQGNSPLHF. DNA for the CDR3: TGTGCCAGCAGCTTAGTCCCGCAGGGCAATTCACCCCTCCACTTT.

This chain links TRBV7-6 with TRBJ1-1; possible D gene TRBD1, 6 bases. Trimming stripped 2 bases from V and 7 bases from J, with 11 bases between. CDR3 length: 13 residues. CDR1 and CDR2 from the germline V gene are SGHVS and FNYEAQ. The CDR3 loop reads CASSLRTDREAFF. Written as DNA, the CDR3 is TGTGCCAGCAGCTTACGGACAGATCGTGAAGCTTTCTTT. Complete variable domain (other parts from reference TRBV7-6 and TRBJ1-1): GAGVSQSPRYKVTKRGQDVALRCDPISGHVSLYWYRQALGQGPEFLTYFNYEAQQDKSGLPNDRFSAERPEGSISTLTIQRTEQRDSAMYRCASSLRTDREAFFGQGTRLTVV.

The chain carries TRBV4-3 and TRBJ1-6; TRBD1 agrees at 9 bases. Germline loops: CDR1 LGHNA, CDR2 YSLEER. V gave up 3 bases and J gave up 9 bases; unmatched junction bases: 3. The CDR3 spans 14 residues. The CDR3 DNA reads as TGCGCCAGCAGCCACGGGACAGGGACTTCACCCCTCCACTTT. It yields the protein CASSHGTGTSPLHF.

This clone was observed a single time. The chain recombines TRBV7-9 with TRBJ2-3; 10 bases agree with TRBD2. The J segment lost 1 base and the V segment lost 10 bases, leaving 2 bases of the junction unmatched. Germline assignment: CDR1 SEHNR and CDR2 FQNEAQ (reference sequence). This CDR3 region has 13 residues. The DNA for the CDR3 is TGTGCCACCGGGACTAGCGGCACAGATACGCAGTATTTT. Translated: CATGTSGTDTQYF.

CDR3 residues: CASSRSQGGTYEQYF. The CDR3 coding sequence is TGTGCCAGCAGCCGTTCACAGGGCGGCACCTACGAGCAGTACTTC. The rearrangement joins TRBV11-2 to TRBJ2-7; D may be TRBD1 (6 bases). Germline CDR1 and CDR2: SGHAT and FQNNGV. This CDR3 comprises 15 residues. Trimming shortened V by 5 bases and J by 2 bases, and 16 bases separated the two germline ends.

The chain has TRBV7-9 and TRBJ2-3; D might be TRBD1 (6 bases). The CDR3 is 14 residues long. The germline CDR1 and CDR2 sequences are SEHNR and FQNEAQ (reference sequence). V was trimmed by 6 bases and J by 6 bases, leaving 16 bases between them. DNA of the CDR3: TGTGCCAGCAGTTCGGGACAACCGGTGGATACGCAGTATTTT. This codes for CASSSGQPVDTQYF.

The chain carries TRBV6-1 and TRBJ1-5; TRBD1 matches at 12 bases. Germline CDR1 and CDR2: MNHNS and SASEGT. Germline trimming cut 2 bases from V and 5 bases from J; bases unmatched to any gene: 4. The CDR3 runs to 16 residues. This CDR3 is CASSERDRGPYQPQHF. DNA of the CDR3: TGTGCCAGCAGTGAAAGGGACAGGGGGCCGTATCAGCCCCAGCATTTT.

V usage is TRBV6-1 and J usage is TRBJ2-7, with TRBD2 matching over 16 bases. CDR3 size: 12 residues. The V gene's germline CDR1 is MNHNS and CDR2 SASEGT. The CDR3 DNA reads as TGTGCCAGCAGTACTGGGACTAGCGGGAGGGCCGTC. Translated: CASSTGTSGRAV.